Following are 21 T cell receptor beta chains from one sample sequenced in a study of T cells in Graves' hyperthyroidism and ophthalmopathy. Researchers amplified the TCR beta CDR3 regions from RNA transcripts. When the TCR CDR3 underwent first-round RT-PCR, the HTBI primer set was used. TCRdb fed the multiplex PCR reads into MiXCR, producing one record per CDR3 protein. The sample has 250,000 to 300,000 distinct CDR3 sequences, roughly 15% seen once; the top ten hold 7.9%. The sample was blood. These receptors all stem from a woman in her 40s with Graves' hyperthyroidism.

For this clonotype: Being one base from a much bigger clone, this may be a read error. The chain uses TRBV5-6 and TRBJ2-7, with 7 bases fitting TRBD1. Germline V gives CDR1 SGHDT, CDR2 YYEEEE. The length of the CDR3 is 15 residues. The CDR3, as DNA: TGTGCCAGCTGCTTGGAGGCCACAGGGGACTACGAGCAGTACTTC. Residues: CASCLEATGDYEQYF.

This clonotype appeared a few times. The junction does not match germline at one end; this may be a read error. The chain couples TRBV5-1 to TRBJ2-7; TRBD1 agrees at 7 bases. Looked up from germline, CDR1 is SGHRS and CDR2 is YFSETQ. The CDR3 totals 15 residues. The DNA of the CDR3 is TGCGCCAGCAGTCCCGGACAGGTCTCCACCTACGAGCAGCACTTC. Its translation: CASSPGQVSTYEQHF. Looking up the rest from reference TRBV5-1 and TRBJ2-7 gives the full variable domain: KAGVTQTPRYLIKTRGQQVTLSCSPISGHRSVSWYQQTPGQGLQFLFEYFSETQRNKGNFPGRFSGRQFSNSRSEMNVSTLELGDSALYLCASSPGQVSTYEQHFGPGTRLTVT.

This clonotype was detected many times. The chain carries TRBV28 and TRBJ2-7; 7 nucleotides match TRBD1. The CDR3 contains 15 residues. The germline CDR1 and CDR2 sequences are MDHEN and SYDVKM. Unmatched junction bases numbered 9, after V lost 5 bases and J lost 2 bases. In DNA, the CDR3 is TGTGCCAGCAGTCCGATACACAGGGGAACCTACGAGCAGTACTTC. Amino acids: CASSPIHRGTYEQYF.

The chain combines TRBV13 with TRBJ2-2, with TRBD2 matching over 7 bases. This CDR3 spans 15 amino acids. The germline gives CDR1 PRHDT, CDR2 FYEKMQ (reference sequence). With 3 bases clipped from V and 5 bases from J, the junction kept 6 bases outside the gene matches. CDR3: CASSFPSGETGELFF. DNA for the CDR3: TGTGCCAGCAGCTTTCCTAGCGGAGAAACCGGGGAGCTGTTTTTT.

There are many counts of this clonotype. This rearrangement joins TRBV6-1 to TRBJ1-5, with a weak D call TRBD1 (5 bases). This CDR3 is built from 14 residues. Germline V lookup: CDR1 MNHNS, CDR2 SASEGT. The V gene lost 3 bases and the J gene lost 7 bases, with 13 bases spanning the gap. The CDR3: CASSDRGPRQPQHF. The CDR3, as DNA: TGTGCCAGCAGTGATAGGGGCCCCCGGCAGCCCCAGCATTTT.

The chain links TRBV6-1 to TRBJ2-5, with TRBD2 identical over 14 bases. This CDR3 is built from 15 residues. The V gene end was trimmed by 5 bases and the J gene end by 4 bases; junction bases not matched to a gene: 3. The V gene's germline CDR1 is MNHNS and CDR2 SASEGT. CDR3 nucleotide sequence: TGTGCCAGCAGTCCGACTAGCGGGAGGGCAGAGACCCAGTACTTC. Translated: CASSPTSGRAETQYF.

This clonotype has more than one count but fewer than ten. The V and J genes are TRBV19 and TRBJ2-2, with 8 bases fitting TRBD2. Germline assignment: CDR1 LNHDA and CDR2 SQIVND (reference sequence). The CDR3 totals 15 residues. V was pared by 4 bases and J by 0 bases, with 1 base of the junction left unmatched. The CDR3 bases are TGTGCCAGTAGTAAAGCGGGGGCGAACACCGGGGAGCTGTTTTTT. This translates into CASSKAGANTGELFF.

This clonotype was found many times. The CDR3 nucleotides read TGCAGTGCTAGAGGGAGACTAGTCTACGAGCAGTACTTC. It specifies CSARGRLVYEQYF. This chain links TRBV20-1 with TRBJ2-7, with D possibly matching TRBD2 (6 bases). The CDR3 loop spans 13 amino acids. V was clipped by 1 base and J by 3 bases, with 10 bases between them. Germline V gene sequence: CDR1 DFQATT, CDR2 SNEGSKA (reference sequence).

This clonotype was seen repeatedly, ten times or more. The V gene is TRBV12-3 or TRBV12-4, the J gene TRBJ1-2; the D is unclear. The CDR3 runs 13 residues. V shed 6 bases and J shed 4 bases, with 12 bases lying between them. The CDR3 DNA reads as TGTGCCAGCAGCCCCGGACTGAGCTATGGCTACACCTTC. This sequence encodes CASSPGLSYGYTF.

This clonotype was counted at least ten times. The J gene is TRBJ2-7, the V gene TRBV18; D remains unclear. CDR3 length: 12 amino acids. V was clipped by 1 base and J by 5 bases, with 6 bases between them. CDR1 and CDR2 from the germline V gene are KGHSH and LQKENI. CDR3 sequence: CASSPQGNEQYF. CDR3 bases: TGTGCCAGCTCACCACAGGGAAACGAGCAGTACTTC.

This clonotype was found once. V usage is TRBV7-9 and J usage is TRBJ1-3; 10 bases line up with TRBD1. Unmatched junction bases numbered 3, after V lost 5 bases and J lost 2 bases. This CDR3 is 15 amino acids long. CDR1 and CDR2 (germline): SEHNR, FQNEAQ (reference sequence). CDR3 sequence: CASSTGTGAGNTIYF. In nucleotides, the CDR3 is TGTGCCAGCAGCACGGGGACAGGGGCTGGAAACACCATATATTTT.

This clonotype was observed many times. The V call is TRBV19, the J call TRBJ1-4, with D maybe TRBD1 (6 bases). This CDR3 comprises 14 residues. The germline V and J ends were trimmed by 5 bases and 3 bases, with 10 bases remaining between them. The germline gives CDR1 LNHDA, CDR2 SQIVND (reference sequence). The CDR3 nucleotides are TGTGCCAGTAGTGTACAGGGAGCTAATGAAAAACTGTTTTTT. Encoded protein: CASSVQGANEKLFF.

This clonotype was seen many times. The V gene is TRBV12-3 or TRBV12-4, the J gene TRBJ2-1; 9 bases map to TRBD2. V lost 4 bases and J lost 8; bases outside the gene matches: 6. This CDR3 region has 14 residues. The CDR3 nucleotides read TGTGCCAGCAGTTCCCATAGCGGGAGCGATGAGCAGTTCTTC. Amino acids: CASSSHSGSDEQFF.

On this clonotype: This could be a read error, since a much larger clone is one nucleotide away. The chain has TRBV29-1 and TRBJ1-1, with D unresolved. CDR3 length equals 10 residues. Trimming removed 5 bases from V and 6 bases from J, with 7 bases in between. Germline loops: CDR1 SQVTM, CDR2 ANQGSEA. CDR3: CSVRFPEAFF. The CDR3 nucleotides are TGCAGCGTTAGATTCCCTGAAGCTTTCTTT.

This clonotype appeared many times. The genes are TRBV11-2 and TRBJ2-3; no clear D. V was pared by 3 bases and J by 5 bases, with 9 bases between. CDR1 SGHAT and CDR2 FQNNGV come from the germline V gene. The CDR3 is 13 residues long. CDR3 sequence: CASSFERGDTQYF. The CDR3 bases are TGTGCCAGCAGCTTCGAACGCGGAGATACGCAGTATTTT.

This clonotype was counted at least ten times. The chain joins TRBV19 to TRBJ1-1, with D possibly matching TRBD1 (5 bases). The CDR3 totals 15 residues. CDR1 and CDR2 (germline): LNHDA, SQIVND (reference sequence). V shed 2 bases and J shed 3 bases, with 13 bases lying between them. The CDR3 loop is CASSINGLGHTEAFF. The CDR3 DNA follows: TGTGCCAGTAGTATAAACGGTCTGGGGCACACTGAAGCTTTCTTT.

Concerning this clonotype: A read error may be the cause here, since a much bigger clone is one base away. The final CDR3 position lacks the conserved phenylalanine or tryptophan, pointing to a likely read error. The chain couples TRBV7-7 to TRBJ1-1; no definite D call. There are 13 residues in the CDR3. Germline CDR1 and CDR2: SSHAT and FNYEAQ (reference sequence). CDR3 DNA: TGTGCTAGCAGCTTAAGTGCGGACACTGAAGCTTTCCTT. Translated, it gives CASSLSADTEAFL.

At least ten counts were recorded for this clonotype. The genes are TRBV11-2 and TRBJ2-1; D may be TRBD2 (5 bases). V dropped 1 base and J dropped 7 bases, with 14 bases sitting between them. The CDR3 extends over 15 amino acids. The germline V gene encodes CDR1 SGHAT and CDR2 FQNNGV. CDR3 coding DNA: TGTGCCAGCAGCTTAGGTGCGGGCTGGAGGAATGAGCAGTTCTTC. This translates into CASSLGAGWRNEQFF. The variable domain in full, completed from reference TRBV11-2 and TRBJ2-1, reads EAGVAQSPRYKIIEKRQSVAFWCNPISGHATLYWYQQILGQGPKLLIQFQNNGVVDDSQLPKDRFSAERLKGVDSTLKIQPAKLEDSAVYLCASSLGAGWRNEQFFGPGTRLTVL.

This chain links TRBV20-1 with TRBJ2-1, with TRBD2 matching over 10 bases. After removal of 5 bases from V and 8 bases from J, the junction contained 12 bases not matched to a gene. Per germline, CDR1 DFQATT and CDR2 SNEGSKA (reference sequence). The length of the CDR3 is 15 residues. The CDR3 here is CSAGSGRLHSDEQFF. The CDR3 coding sequence is TGCAGTGCTGGTAGCGGGAGGCTCCACTCCGATGAGCAGTTCTTC.

This clonotype was seen at least ten times. The gene calls are TRBV7-2 and TRBJ2-7, with D perhaps given as TRBD1 or TRBD2 (6 bases each). V lost 7 bases, J lost 0 bases, and 16 bases lay in between. CDR1 is SGHTA, CDR2 FQGNSA, per germline. The CDR3 spans 15 residues. DNA for the CDR3: TGTGCCAGCACCCTCCGGCGGGACATCTCCTACGAGCAGTACTTC. Its protein is CASTLRRDISYEQYF.

This clonotype was counted many times. This chain links TRBV6-1 with TRBJ2-5; D perhaps matches TRBD1 (6 bases). The germline V and J ends were trimmed by 6 bases and 5 bases, with 10 bases remaining between them. The CDR3 length is 12 residues. CDR1 and CDR2 from the germline V gene are MNHNS and SASEGT. CDR3 amino acids: CASSRGPETQYF. The CDR3 nucleotides are TGTGCCAGCAGCAGGGGACCGGAGACCCAGTACTTC.